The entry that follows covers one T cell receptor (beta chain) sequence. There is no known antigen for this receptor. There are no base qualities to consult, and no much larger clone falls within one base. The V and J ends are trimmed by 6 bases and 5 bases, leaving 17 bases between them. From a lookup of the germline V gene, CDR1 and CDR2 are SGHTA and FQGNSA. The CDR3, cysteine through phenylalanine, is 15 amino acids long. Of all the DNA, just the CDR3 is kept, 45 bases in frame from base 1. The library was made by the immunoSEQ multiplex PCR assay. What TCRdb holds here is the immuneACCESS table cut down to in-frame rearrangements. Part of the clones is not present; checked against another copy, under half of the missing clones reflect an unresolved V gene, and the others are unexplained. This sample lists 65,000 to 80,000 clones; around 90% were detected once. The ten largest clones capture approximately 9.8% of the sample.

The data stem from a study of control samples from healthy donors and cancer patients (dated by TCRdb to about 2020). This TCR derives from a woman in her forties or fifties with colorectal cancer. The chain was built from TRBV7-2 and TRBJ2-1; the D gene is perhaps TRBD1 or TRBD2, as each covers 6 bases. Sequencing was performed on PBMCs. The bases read TGTGCCAGCAGTTATAAGGGGGGCGCGAACAATGAGCAGTTCTTC. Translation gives CASSYKGGANNEQFF. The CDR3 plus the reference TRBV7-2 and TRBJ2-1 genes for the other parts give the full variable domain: GAGVSQSPSNKVTEKGKDVELRCDPISGHTALYWYRQSLGQGLEFLIYFQGNSAPDKSGLPSDRFSAERTGGSVSTLTIQRTQQEDSAVYLCASSYKGGANNEQFFGPGTRLTVL.